One sample yielded the 18 T cell receptor beta chains listed below, sequenced in a study of blood T cell repertoires in COVID-19. Generated by immunoSEQ multiplex PCR, the TCRdb table keeps only in-frame clones and is missing some. Of about 130,000 clones in the sample, approximately 80% were seen once. Sequencing was performed on peripheral blood. The receptors stem from a woman older than 75 with acute or convalescent COVID-19.

This chain connects TRBV12-5 to TRBJ1-1, with no clear D. The CDR3 covers 15 residues. Germline V gene lookup returns CDR1 LGHNT and CDR2 FRNRAP. V shed 5 bases and J shed 0 bases, with 13 bases lying between them. DNA of the CDR3: TGTGCTAGTGGTCCCTTGTCCCCTATGAACACTGAAGCTTTCTTT. It codes for CASGPLSPMNTEAFF.

The V call is TRBV2, the J call TRBJ2-1, with D perhaps TRBD1 (5 bases). Trimming left V 6 bases short and J 8 bases short, with 14 bases between. Germline-derived CDR1 and CDR2 are SNHLY and FYNNEI. The CDR3 has 13 residues. CDR3 loop: CASRTDPGDEQFF. CDR3 coding DNA: TGTGCCAGCAGGACAGATCCAGGAGATGAGCAGTTCTTC.

The chain joins TRBV11-2 to TRBJ1-1; D gene ambiguous. The CDR3 has 12 amino acids. In germline, CDR1 is SGHAT, CDR2 FQNNGV. Deletions cut 5 bases from V and 5 bases from J, with 9 bases between. As DNA, the CDR3 is TGTGCCAGCAGCCTTACGCGGACTGAAGCTTTCTTT. It codes for CASSLTRTEAFF.

This clone was recorded many times. V and J are TRBV4-2 and TRBJ1-3, with 10 bases lining up with TRBD1. The CDR3 length is 16 residues. Germline V gives CDR1 LGHNA, CDR2 YNFKEQ. V lost 2 bases and J lost 3; bases outside the gene matches: 4. This CDR3 is CASSQMRDRGGNTIYF. CDR3 nucleotides: TGTGCCAGCAGCCAAATGCGGGACAGGGGTGGAAACACCATATATTTT.

The gene calls are TRBV9 and TRBJ2-5; 8 bases map to TRBD1. Unmatched junction bases numbered 4, after V lost 4 bases and J lost 5 bases. The germline V gene encodes CDR1 SGDLS and CDR2 YYNGEE. The CDR3 is 13 residues long. The CDR3 reads CASSTGGLETQYF. The DNA of the CDR3 is TGTGCCAGCAGCACAGGGGGGTTGGAGACCCAGTACTTC.

This chain uses TRBV4-1 with TRBJ1-4; 8 nucleotides match TRBD1. Germline CDR1 reads MGHRA; CDR2 reads YSYEKL. V gave up 2 bases and J gave up 8 bases; unmatched junction bases: 4. CDR3 length: 14 amino acids. In DNA form, the CDR3 reads TGCGCCAGCAGCCAAACTAGACAGGGGGAAAAACTGTTTTTT. This gives the protein CASSQTRQGEKLFF.

This clone came up a few times. This rearrangement joins TRBV11-1 to TRBJ2-1, with 8 bases that match TRBD2. CDR1 is SGHAT and CDR2 is FQDESV in the germline V gene (reference sequence). J gave up 1 base and V 8 bases, and 4 bases lay outside the gene matches. This CDR3 comprises 14 residues. CDR3 in DNA: TGTGCCAGCCGGGGGGGACCGTCCTACAATGAGCAGTTCTTC. It encodes CASRGGPSYNEQFF. The full variable domain, with the rest looked up from reference TRBV11-1 and TRBJ2-1, is EAEVAQSPRYKITEKSQAVAFWCDPISGHATLYWYRQILGQGPELLVQFQDESVVDDSQLPKDRFSAERLKGVDSTLKIQPAELGDSAMYLCASRGGPSYNEQFFGPGTRLTVL.

This rearrangement joins TRBV7-6 to TRBJ2-5; TRBD1 agrees at 9 bases. Trimming cost V 4 bases and J 4 bases; bases outside gene matches: 10. CDR1 is SGHVS and CDR2 is FNYEAQ in the germline V gene. The CDR3 is 16 residues long. CDR3 protein: CASSSRDRVGRETQYF. The CDR3 DNA sequence: TGTGCCAGCAGCTCCAGGGACAGGGTTGGTAGAGAGACCCAGTACTTC.

This chain links TRBV2 with TRBJ1-1, with 7 positions matching TRBD1. V lost 7 bases and J lost 1; bases outside the gene matches: 3. Germline V gene data show CDR1 as SNHLY and CDR2 as FYNNEI. CDR3 length equals 13 residues. The CDR3 is CASTQGGNTEAFF. DNA for the CDR3: TGTGCCAGCACCCAGGGGGGGAACACTGAAGCTTTCTTT.

V and J are TRBV7-9 and TRBJ1-4, with unresolved D. The length of the CDR3 is 16 residues. Trimming removed 0 bases from V and 8 bases from J, with 16 bases in between. CDR1 is SEHNR and CDR2 is FQNEAQ in the germline V gene (reference sequence). The CDR3 region is CASSLATSERGEKLFF. DNA for the CDR3: TGTGCCAGCAGCTTAGCGACCAGCGAGAGAGGGGAAAAACTGTTTTTT.

The V call is TRBV5-1, the J call TRBJ1-1; perhaps TRBD1 as D (6 bases). Deletions cut 0 bases from V and 1 base from J, with 19 bases between. CDR1 and CDR2 from the germline V gene are SGHRS and YFSETQ. The CDR3 has 18 residues. The CDR3 reads CASSLDRVREGRNTEAFF. CDR3 coding DNA: TGCGCCAGCAGCTTGGACAGGGTCCGGGAAGGTCGGAACACTGAAGCTTTCTTT. The entire variable domain, with the rest obtained from reference TRBV5-1 and TRBJ1-1, is as follows: KAGVTQTPRYLIKTRGQQVTLSCSPISGHRSVSWYQQTPGQGLQFLFEYFSETQRNKGNFPGRFSGRQFSNSRSEMNVSTLELGDSALYLCASSLDRVREGRNTEAFFGQGTRLTVV.

The rearrangement joins TRBV2 to TRBJ1-4; 7 bases map to TRBD1. Trimming cost V 6 bases and J 8 bases; bases outside gene matches: 12. This CDR3 comprises 15 residues. The germline V gene has CDR1 SNHLY and CDR2 FYNNEI. The CDR3 protein is CASRRTGVRSEKLFF. The CDR3 nucleotides read TGTGCCAGCAGGCGTACAGGGGTTCGTTCGGAAAAACTGTTTTTT.

V gene TRBV7-9 combines with J gene TRBJ1-1, with D uncertain. The V and J ends lost 3 bases and 6 bases respectively, with 8 bases between them. CDR3 length: 12 amino acids. The germline gives CDR1 SEHNR, CDR2 FQNEAQ (reference sequence). The CDR3 is CASSFARAEAFF. CDR3 DNA: TGTGCCAGCAGCTTTGCTAGAGCTGAAGCTTTCTTT.

CDR3 sequence reads: CASSLYSLNTEAFF. CDR3 DNA sequence: TGTGCCAGCAGCTTATACAGCTTGAACACTGAAGCTTTCTTT. The chain has TRBV7-2 and TRBJ1-1, with unresolved D. Germline V gene data show CDR1 as SGHTA and CDR2 as FQGNSA. CDR3 length: 14 residues. The V and J ends lost 2 bases and 0 bases respectively, with 7 bases between them.

The chain carries TRBV27 and TRBJ1-5; 12 bases agree with TRBD1. This CDR3 has 15 amino acids. V was pared by 6 bases and J by 6 bases, with 6 bases of the junction left unmatched. Per germline, CDR1 MNHEY and CDR2 SMNVEV (reference sequence). The CDR3 loop reads CASRAGTGGLQPQHF. CDR3 in DNA: TGTGCCAGCAGGGCGGGGACAGGGGGCCTTCAGCCCCAGCATTTT.

V usage is TRBV4-2 and J usage is TRBJ2-3; 7 positions agree with TRBD2. V shed 4 bases, J shed 2 bases, and the junction held 9 bases outside the gene matches. The CDR3 loop spans 16 amino acids. In germline, CDR1 is LGHNA, CDR2 YNFKEQ. CDR3 amino acids: CASSRSPRGDTDTQYF. In DNA form, the CDR3 reads TGTGCCAGCAGCCGGTCTCCTCGGGGGGACACAGATACGCAGTATTTT.

The rearrangement joins TRBV9 to TRBJ2-1, with 9 bases identical to TRBD2. CDR3 size: 15 residues. In germline, CDR1 is SGDLS, CDR2 YYNGEE. The V segment lost 3 bases and the J segment 5 bases; nucleotides outside the gene matches: 6. The CDR3 DNA is TGTGCCAGCAGCGGCGGGGGGGCCCCCCACAATGAGCAGTTCTTC. The encoded protein is CASSGGGAPHNEQFF.

The CDR3 DNA follows: TGCGCCCCGCCGGACAGAATTTTCTATGGCTACACCTTC. Amino acid sequence: CAPPDRIFYGYTF. The chain joins TRBV23-1 to TRBJ1-2, with D tentatively TRBD1 (6 bases). TRBV23-1 counts as an open reading frame of uncertain function. This CDR3 has 13 residues. The V end was cut by 11 bases, the J end by 4 bases, with 17 bases between.